This T cell receptor (beta chain) was recorded in a study of blood T cell repertoires in COVID-19. Study at large: Sources were T cells, B-cell-depleted T cells, or PBMCs; the material itself was cDNA or gDNA.

The method was immunoSEQ multiplex PCR; TCRdb's version includes in-frame clones alone and lacks a portion of them. Of about 280,000 clones listed, roughly 85% are singletons. CDR1 and CDR2 (germline): DFQATT, SNEGSKA (reference sequence). The ends were cut back, 3 bases at V and 6 bases at J, with 11 bases in the middle. The CDR3 loop spans 13 amino acids. Sequenced: PBMCs or T cells enriched from blood (not recorded which). This TCR derives from a woman between 45 and 60 years old who had recovered from COVID-19. The chain has TRBV20-1 and TRBJ2-2; a weak D match, TRBD1 (5 bases). The CDR3 loop reads CSASGRAAGELFF. The CDR3 DNA follows: TGCAGTGCTAGTGGCAGGGCCGCCGGGGAGCTGTTTTTT.